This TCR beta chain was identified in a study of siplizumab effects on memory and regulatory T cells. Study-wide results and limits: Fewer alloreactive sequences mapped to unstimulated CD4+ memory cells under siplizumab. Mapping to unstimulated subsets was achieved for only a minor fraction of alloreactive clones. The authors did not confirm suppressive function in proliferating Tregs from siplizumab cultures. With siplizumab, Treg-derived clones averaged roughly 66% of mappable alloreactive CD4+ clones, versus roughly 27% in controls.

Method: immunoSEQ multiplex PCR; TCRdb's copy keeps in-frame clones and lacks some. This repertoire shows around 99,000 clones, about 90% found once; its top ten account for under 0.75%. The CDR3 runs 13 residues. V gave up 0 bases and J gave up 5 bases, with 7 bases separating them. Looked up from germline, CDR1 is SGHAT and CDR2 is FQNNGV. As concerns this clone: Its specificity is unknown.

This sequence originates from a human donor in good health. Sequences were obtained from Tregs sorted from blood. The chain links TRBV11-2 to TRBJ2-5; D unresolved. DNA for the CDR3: TGTGCCAGCAGCTTAGACCTGTCTGAGACCCAGTACTTC. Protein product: CASSLDLSETQYF.